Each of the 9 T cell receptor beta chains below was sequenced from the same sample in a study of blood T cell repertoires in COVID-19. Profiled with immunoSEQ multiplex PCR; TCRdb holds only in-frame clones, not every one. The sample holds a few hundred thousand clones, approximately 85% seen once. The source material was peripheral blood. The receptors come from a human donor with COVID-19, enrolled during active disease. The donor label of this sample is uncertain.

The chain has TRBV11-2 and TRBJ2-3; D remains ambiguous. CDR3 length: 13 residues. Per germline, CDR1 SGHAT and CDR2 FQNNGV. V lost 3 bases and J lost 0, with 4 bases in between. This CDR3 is CASSFGSTDTQYF. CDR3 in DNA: TGTGCCAGCAGCTTCGGGAGCACAGATACGCAGTATTTT.

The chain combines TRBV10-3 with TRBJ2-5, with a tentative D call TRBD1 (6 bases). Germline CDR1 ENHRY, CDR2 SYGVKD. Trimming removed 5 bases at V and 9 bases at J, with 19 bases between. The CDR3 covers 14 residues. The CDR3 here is CAISTDRDKRSQYF. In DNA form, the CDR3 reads TGTGCCATCAGTACGGACAGAGATAAGAGATCCCAGTACTTC.

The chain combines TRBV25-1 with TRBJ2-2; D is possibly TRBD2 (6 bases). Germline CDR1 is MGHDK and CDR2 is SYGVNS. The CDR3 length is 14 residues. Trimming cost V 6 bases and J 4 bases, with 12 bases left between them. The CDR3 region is CASRGGATTGELFF. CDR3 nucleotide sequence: TGTGCCAGCAGGGGCGGGGCGACCACCGGGGAGCTGTTTTTT.

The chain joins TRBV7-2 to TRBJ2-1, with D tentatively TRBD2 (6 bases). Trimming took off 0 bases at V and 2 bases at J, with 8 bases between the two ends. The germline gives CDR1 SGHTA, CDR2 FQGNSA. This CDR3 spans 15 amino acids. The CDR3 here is CASSLASGPYNEQFF. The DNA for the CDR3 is TGTGCCAGCAGCTTAGCTAGCGGACCCTACAATGAGCAGTTCTTC.

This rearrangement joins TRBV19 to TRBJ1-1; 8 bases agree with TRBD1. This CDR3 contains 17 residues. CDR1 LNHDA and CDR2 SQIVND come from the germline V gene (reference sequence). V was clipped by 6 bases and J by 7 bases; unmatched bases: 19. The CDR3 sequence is CASRAFPGQEKAGEAFF. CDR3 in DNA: TGTGCCAGTAGAGCTTTCCCGGGACAGGAGAAGGCGGGTGAAGCTTTCTTT.

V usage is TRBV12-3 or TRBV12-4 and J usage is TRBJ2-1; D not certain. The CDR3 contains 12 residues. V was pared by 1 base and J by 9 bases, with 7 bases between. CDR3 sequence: CASSLVAIEQFF. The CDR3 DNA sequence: TGTGCCAGCAGTTTAGTCGCTATTGAGCAGTTCTTC.

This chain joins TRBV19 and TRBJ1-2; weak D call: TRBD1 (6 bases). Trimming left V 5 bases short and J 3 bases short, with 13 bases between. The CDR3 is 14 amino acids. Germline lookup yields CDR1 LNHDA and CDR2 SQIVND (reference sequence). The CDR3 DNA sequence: TGTGCCAGTAGTGAACAGGGCAAATACTATGGCTACACCTTC. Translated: CASSEQGKYYGYTF.

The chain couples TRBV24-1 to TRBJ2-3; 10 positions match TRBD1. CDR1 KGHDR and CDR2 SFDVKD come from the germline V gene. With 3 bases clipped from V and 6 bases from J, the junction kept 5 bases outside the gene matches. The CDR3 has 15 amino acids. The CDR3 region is CATSDTGTGVDTQYF. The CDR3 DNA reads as TGTGCCACCAGTGATACCGGGACAGGGGTGGATACGCAGTATTTT.

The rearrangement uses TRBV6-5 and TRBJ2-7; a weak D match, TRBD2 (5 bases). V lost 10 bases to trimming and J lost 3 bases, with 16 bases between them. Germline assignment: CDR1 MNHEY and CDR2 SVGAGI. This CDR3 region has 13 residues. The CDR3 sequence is CATSTIGGYEQYF. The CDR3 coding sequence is TGTGCCACCTCGACAATAGGAGGCTACGAGCAGTACTTC.